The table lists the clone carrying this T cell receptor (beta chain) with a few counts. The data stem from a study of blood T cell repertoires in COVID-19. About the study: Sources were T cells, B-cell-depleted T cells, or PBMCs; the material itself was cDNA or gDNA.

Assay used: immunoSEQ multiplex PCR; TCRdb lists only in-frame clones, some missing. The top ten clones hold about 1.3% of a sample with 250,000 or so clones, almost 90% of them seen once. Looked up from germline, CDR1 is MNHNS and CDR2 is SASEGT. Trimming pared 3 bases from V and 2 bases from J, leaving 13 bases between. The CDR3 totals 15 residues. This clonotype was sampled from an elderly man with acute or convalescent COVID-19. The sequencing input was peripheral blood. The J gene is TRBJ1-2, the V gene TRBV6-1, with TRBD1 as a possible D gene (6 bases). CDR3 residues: CASSDGGGRNYGYTF. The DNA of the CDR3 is TGTGCCAGCAGTGATGGGGGGGGCCGGAACTATGGCTACACCTTC.